These 30 T cell receptor beta chains were all obtained from the same sample, sequenced in a study of T-cell memory formation after mild COVID-19. TCRdb independently ran MiXCR on the 5' RACE reads; one entry per CDR3 protein. This sample yields 100,000 to 120,000 distinct CDR3 sequences, of which 22% are seen a single time; approximately 40% belongs to the top ten. Sequencing input: PBMCs or a T cell subset sorted from them (not recorded which). The receptors originated from a man aged 18 to 29 who had mild COVID-19 (a few samples of this study predate the infection). Cell type and time point are not known.

This clonotype was recorded a few times. The CDR3 DNA follows: TGTGCCAGCAGCCGACTAGGATCAGGGATTGCAGATACGCAGTATTTT. Protein product: CASSRLGSGIADTQYF. V gene TRBV7-9 combines with J gene TRBJ2-3, with D possibly being TRBD2 (6 bases). Trimming stripped 5 bases from V and 4 bases from J, with 19 bases between. There are 16 residues in the CDR3. The germline CDR1 and CDR2 sequences are SEHNR and FQNEAQ (reference sequence).

This clonotype was counted between two and nine times. This sequence joins TRBV6-2 or TRBV6-3 and TRBJ2-7; D is uncertain. The V end lost 6 bases, the J end lost 3 bases, and 6 bases lay between the germline ends. CDR3 length: 11 amino acids. Germline V gene lookup returns CDR1 MNHEY and CDR2 SVGEGT. The CDR3 DNA reads TGTGCCAGCAGGGGCAACTACGAGCAGTACTTC. Translation gives CASRGNYEQYF.

V gene TRBV7-9 combines with J gene TRBJ2-1; D not resolved. This CDR3 is 12 amino acids long. With 3 bases removed from V and 10 bases from J, the gap between germline ends came to 10 bases. CDR1 is SEHNR, CDR2 FQNEAQ, per germline (reference sequence). The CDR3 region has the DNA TGTGCCAGCAGCTTTGAGTATGGGGAGCAGTTCTTC. This gives the protein CASSFEYGEQFF.

The chain uses TRBV27 and TRBJ2-7; a possible D gene is TRBD1 (6 bases). Germline V CDR1 and CDR2: MNHEY, SMNVEV (reference sequence). The CDR3 runs 11 residues. Trimming pared 8 bases from V and 4 bases from J, leaving 9 bases between. CDR3 sequence (DNA): TGTGCCAGCGGTGACAGGTACGAGCAGTACGTC. This translates into CASGDRYEQYV.

This chain uses TRBV9 with TRBJ2-3; TRBD2 aligns across 11 bases. This CDR3 is built from 16 residues. The V segment lost 4 bases and the J segment 5 bases; nucleotides outside the gene matches: 9. Germline-derived CDR1 and CDR2 are SGDLS and YYNGEE. CDR3 sequence reads: CASSSVLAGARDTQYF. Written as DNA, the CDR3 is TGTGCCAGCAGCTCCGTACTAGCGGGGGCGAGAGATACGCAGTATTTT.

This clonotype was seen a handful of times. The gene calls are TRBV6-5 and TRBJ2-3; the match to TRBD1 covers 9 bases. The CDR3 loop spans 16 amino acids. CDR1 MNHEY and CDR2 SVGAGI come from the germline V gene. J was trimmed by 4 bases and V by 7 bases; bases with no gene match: 12. The CDR3 sequence: CASNKDRGSPADTQYF. The CDR3 DNA reads TGTGCCAGCAATAAAGACAGGGGGTCTCCCGCAGATACGCAGTATTTT.

This clonotype was detected many times. The chain is built from TRBV5-6 and TRBJ2-3, with D unclear. Germline values: CDR1 SGHDT, CDR2 YYEEEE. V gave up 0 bases and J gave up 0 bases, with 5 bases separating them. The CDR3 loop spans 14 amino acids. CDR3 nucleotides: TGTGCCAGCAGCTTGGGACGCAGCACAGATACGCAGTATTTT. This codes for CASSLGRSTDTQYF.

V usage is TRBV29-1 and J usage is TRBJ2-5, with 8 bases fitting TRBD2. V shed 1 base, J shed 5 bases, and the junction held 9 bases outside the gene matches. The CDR3 length is 15 residues. The germline gives CDR1 SQVTM, CDR2 ANQGSEA. CDR3 residues: CSVEAGRGGHETQYF. The CDR3 nucleotides are TGCAGCGTTGAAGCAGGTCGGGGGGGGCATGAGACCCAGTACTTC.

This clonotype appeared a few times. The rearrangement uses TRBV12-3 or TRBV12-4 and TRBJ2-3, with D possibly TRBD2 on 7 matching bases. The CDR3 loop spans 15 amino acids. The germline V and J ends were trimmed by 1 base and 6 bases, with 14 bases remaining between them. The CDR3 region has the DNA TGTGCCAGCAGTTTAGGTGGGGGGGCCGTGGATACGCAGTATTTT. It yields the protein CASSLGGGAVDTQYF.

In its sample, this clonotype was seen a few times. The V gene is TRBV27, the J gene TRBJ1-2, with 7 bases fitting TRBD1. Trimming took 6 bases from V and 4 from J; bases not matched to a gene: 11. This CDR3 contains 15 residues. Germline values: CDR1 MNHEY, CDR2 SMNVEV (reference sequence). The CDR3 is CASRFRQGVVYGYTF. CDR3 nucleotide sequence: TGTGCCAGCAGATTCCGACAGGGTGTTGTCTATGGCTACACCTTC.

The chain joins TRBV19 to TRBJ1-3; D is unresolved. The germline V gene has CDR1 LNHDA and CDR2 SQIVND (reference sequence). V was shortened by 4 bases and J by 4 bases, with 5 bases between the two germline ends. CDR3 size: 12 residues. This chain's CDR3 is CASSRAGNTIYF. DNA for the CDR3: TGTGCCAGTAGTAGAGCGGGAAACACCATATATTTT.

This clonotype turned up a few times. CDR3 DNA: TGTGCCAGCAGTTTAGCGGGGGTCAGGAGTGGAGTAAACGAGCAGTACGTC. Translation gives CASSLAGVRSGVNEQYV. The chain combines TRBV28 with TRBJ2-7, with 7 bases matching TRBD2. V lost 2 bases to trimming and J lost 5 bases; unmatched junction nucleotides: 15. Germline V gene sequence: CDR1 MDHEN, CDR2 SYDVKM. This CDR3 contains 17 residues.

The CDR3 DNA reads TGTGCCAGCAGACTGCCCCGGGGGCGCAATGAGCAGTTCTTC. As protein: CASRLPRGRNEQFF. The V call is TRBV7-9, the J call TRBJ2-1; tentatively, D is TRBD1 or TRBD2 (6 bases each). The CDR3 has 14 amino acids. Germline assignment: CDR1 SEHNR and CDR2 FQNEAQ (reference sequence). V dropped 6 bases and J dropped 6 bases, with 15 bases sitting between them.

V is TRBV25-1 and J is TRBJ2-3; D gene uncertain. The V gene's germline CDR1 is MGHDK and CDR2 SYGVNS. The CDR3 runs 15 residues. Deletions cut 0 bases from V and 1 base from J, with 8 bases between. For the CDR3, the DNA is TGTGCCAGCAGTGAATATGAGGTCGGCACAGATACGCAGTATTTT. Translating it yields CASSEYEVGTDTQYF.

The chain is built from TRBV24-1 and TRBJ2-1; 10 nucleotides match TRBD1. Germline CDR1 and CDR2: KGHDR and SFDVKD. This CDR3 spans 13 amino acids. Unmatched junction bases numbered 2, after V lost 5 bases and J lost 8 bases. The chain's CDR3 is CATSGDRGYEQFF. DNA of the CDR3: TGTGCCACCAGTGGGGACAGGGGATATGAGCAGTTCTTC.

The table lists this clonotype with a few counts. The genes are TRBV7-9 and TRBJ2-1; 9 bases align to TRBD2. V shed 5 bases, J shed 6 bases, and the junction held 8 bases outside the gene matches. The CDR3 sequence is 15 residues long. Germline V gives CDR1 SEHNR, CDR2 FQNEAQ (reference sequence). CDR3 bases: TGTGCCAGCAGCGCCTTTAGCGGGGGAATCAATGAGCAGTTCTTC. This encodes CASSAFSGGINEQFF.

The gene calls are TRBV5-5 and TRBJ2-7; 9 bases match TRBD2. V trimming: 4 bases; J trimming: 0 bases; junction bases outside the gene matches: 5. From germline, CDR1 is SGHKS and CDR2 YYEKEE (reference sequence). The CDR3 covers 15 residues. The CDR3 DNA is TGTGCCAGCAGCCCCCGACTAGCGGCCTCCTACGAGCAGTACGTC. It specifies CASSPRLAASYEQYV.

The CDR3 coding sequence is TGTGCCATCAGTGAGAGGGGGCCCTCGACAGATACGCAGTATTTT. This translates into CAISERGPSTDTQYF. The chain uses TRBV10-3 and TRBJ2-3, with 7 bases aligning to TRBD1. Losses at the gene ends were 2 bases for V and 3 bases for J; bases not matched to a gene: 5. CDR1 ENHRY and CDR2 SYGVKD come from the germline V gene. This CDR3 is 15 amino acids long.

The V and J genes are TRBV5-6 and TRBJ1-1; no firm D call. Germline lookup yields CDR1 SGHDT and CDR2 YYEEEE. The V gene lost 0 bases and the J gene lost 1 base, with 4 bases spanning the gap. The CDR3 is 13 amino acids. Written as DNA, the CDR3 is TGTGCCAGCAGCTTGGTCCGGAACACTGAAGCTTTCTTT. Protein product: CASSLVRNTEAFF.

V gene TRBV4-1 combines with J gene TRBJ1-1; 9 bases map to TRBD1. The CDR3 runs 15 residues. V was pared by 5 bases and J by 0 bases, with 4 bases of the junction left unmatched. Germline V gene lookup returns CDR1 MGHRA and CDR2 YSYEKL. The CDR3, as DNA: TGCGCCAGCAGCACGAGACAGGGGGTGAACACTGAAGCTTTCTTT. Translating gives CASSTRQGVNTEAFF.

Here the CDR3 reads CASSLQDGGGQETQYF. Here the CDR3 DNA reads TGTGCCAGCAGCCTCCAGGACGGGGGAGGCCAAGAGACCCAGTACTTC. J is TRBJ2-5 and V is TRBV4-2, with a tentative D call TRBD2 (6 bases). Germline CDR1 LGHNA, CDR2 YNFKEQ. The CDR3 extends over 16 amino acids. The ends were cut back, 4 bases at V and 1 base at J, with 16 bases in the middle.

This chain connects TRBV12-3 or TRBV12-4 to TRBJ2-2, with D possibly being TRBD1 (5 bases). V was shortened by 6 bases and J by 1 base, with 9 bases between the two germline ends. The CDR3 spans 14 residues. The CDR3 DNA reads as TGTGCCAGCAGGGTAGACAGGAACACCGGGGAGCTGTTTTTT. Translation gives CASRVDRNTGELFF.

The chain is built from TRBV6-5 and TRBJ2-7; 7 bases agree with TRBD1. Germline V lookup: CDR1 MNHEY, CDR2 SVGAGI. The V gene end was trimmed by 4 bases and the J gene end by 0 bases; junction bases not matched to a gene: 6. The CDR3 consists of 15 residues. CDR3 bases: TGTGCCAGCAGTTTGGGACAGTCGAGCTCCTACGAGCAGTACGTC. Protein: CASSLGQSSSYEQYV.

The chain links TRBV4-1 to TRBJ2-3; possibly TRBD1 or TRBD2 for D (5 bases each). V lost 4 bases and J lost 4, with 12 bases in between. The CDR3 is 14 amino acids. CDR1 is MGHRA, CDR2 YSYEKL, per germline. CDR3 coding DNA: TGCGCCAGCAGCCCCCTGGGGGTGGCAGATACGCAGTATTTT. It specifies CASSPLGVADTQYF.

This clonotype appeared a few times. This sequence joins TRBV5-6 and TRBJ2-7, with 8 bases fitting TRBD2. J gave up 6 bases and V 4 bases, and 12 bases lay outside the gene matches. Germline V gene lookup returns CDR1 SGHDT and CDR2 YYEEEE. The length of the CDR3 is 15 residues. The CDR3 loop reads CASSLGGGPFGEQYF. The CDR3 DNA reads TGTGCCAGCAGCCTAGGCGGGGGGCCCTTTGGCGAGCAGTACTTC.

The V gene is TRBV5-4, the J gene TRBJ1-4; D is possibly TRBD1 (6 bases). The CDR3 is 18 residues long. The germline V gene encodes CDR1 SGHNT and CDR2 YYREEE (reference sequence). Between the trimmed V and J ends, which lost 3 bases and 0 bases, there was a span of 18 bases. The CDR3 DNA is TGTGCCAGCAGCTCATCAGGGGCGAACCTTGCAACTAATGAAAAACTGTTTTTT. This encodes CASSSSGANLATNEKLFF.

This clonotype was recorded only once. CDR3 DNA sequence: TGTGCCAGCAGCTTAGATCGGCAGGGGGCGGTCGGCTACACCTTC. Translating it yields CASSLDRQGAVGYTF. This sequence joins TRBV11-2 and TRBJ1-2; 8 bases line up with TRBD1. The ends lost 0 bases at V and 8 bases at J; junction bases unmatched: 8. Germline loops: CDR1 SGHAT, CDR2 FQNNGV. The CDR3 has 15 amino acids.

This clonotype showed up many times. The chain carries TRBV14 and TRBJ1-1, with 7 bases aligning to TRBD1. From germline, CDR1 is SGHDN and CDR2 FVKESK. Trimming took 4 bases from V and 7 from J; bases not matched to a gene: 12. There are 15 residues in the CDR3. The CDR3 loop is CASSLGGGLAREAFF. Here the CDR3 DNA reads TGTGCCAGCAGCCTAGGAGGGGGCTTAGCCCGTGAAGCTTTCTTT.

V and J are TRBV20-1 and TRBJ1-2; D not certain. Germline V gives CDR1 DFQATT, CDR2 SNEGSKA (reference sequence). Deletions cut 0 bases from V and 4 bases from J, with 21 bases between. The CDR3 sequence is 17 residues long. CDR3 amino acids: CSARDQSLAITSYGYTF. In DNA, the CDR3 is TGCAGTGCTAGAGATCAATCCTTGGCCATAACGTCCTATGGCTACACCTTC.

This sequence joins TRBV5-1 and TRBJ2-1; D uncertain. The length of the CDR3 is 17 residues. V was shortened by 1 base and J by 1 base, with 15 bases between the two germline ends. Per the germline V gene, CDR1 is SGHRS and CDR2 is YFSETQ. CDR3: CASSLSAVRISYNEQFF. The CDR3 DNA sequence: TGCGCCAGCAGCTTGTCTGCGGTGCGGATTTCCTACAATGAGCAGTTCTTC.